Following are 21 T cell receptor beta chains from one sample sequenced in a study of CD8 T cells in ankylosing spondylitis. In TCRdb, the 5' RACE reads were re-called with MiXCR into one record per CDR3 protein. The top ten clones hold around 5.1% of a sample with roughly 240,000 distinct CDR3 sequences, approximately 8% of them seen once. Sequencing was performed on blood, either unsorted or a sorted T cell fraction (not recorded which). These receptors all come from a female donor with ankylosing spondylitis or in good health (not recorded which).

This clonotype was found many times. The CDR3 region is CAISESVPNRHYGYTF. CDR3 nucleotide sequence: TGTGCCATCAGTGAGTCCGTTCCTAACAGGCACTATGGCTACACCTTC. The V and J genes are TRBV10-3 and TRBJ1-2, with TRBD1 as a possible D gene (5 bases). The CDR3 spans 16 residues. The V gene lost 0 bases and the J gene lost 3 bases, with 14 bases spanning the gap. The germline CDR1 and CDR2 sequences are ENHRY and SYGVKD.

This clonotype has just a few counts. This chain links TRBV19 with TRBJ2-5, with D possibly matching TRBD2 (6 bases). The CDR3 is 15 amino acids. V lost 4 bases, J lost 2 bases, and 14 bases lay in between. Germline V CDR1 and CDR2: LNHDA, SQIVND (reference sequence). CDR3 coding DNA: TGTGCCAGTAGTAAAGTGAGCGGGCCGCAAGAGACCCAGTACTTC. Translated: CASSKVSGPQETQYF.

This chain connects TRBV11-3 to TRBJ2-2; 8 bases fit TRBD1. The germline V gene has CDR1 SGHNT and CDR2 YENEEA. This CDR3 is 15 amino acids long. J was trimmed by 6 bases and V by 5 bases; bases with no gene match: 8. CDR3: CASSLRQGKAGELFF. Written as DNA, the CDR3 is TGTGCCAGCAGCCTCCGACAGGGGAAGGCCGGGGAGCTGTTTTTT.

For this clonotype: This may come from a read error, since a much larger clone is one base off. This chain links TRBV12-3 or TRBV12-4 with TRBJ2-2; D gene unclear. The CDR3 is made up of 13 amino acids. CDR3 region: CASRPRVTEELFF. In DNA form, the CDR3 reads TGTGCCAGCAGACCTCGGGTTACCGAGGAGCTGTTTTTT.

The table lists this clonotype with many counts. CDR3: CASRWTSGRSSHEQFF. In nucleotides, the CDR3 is TGTGCCAGCAGGTGGACTAGCGGGAGGTCGTCCCATGAGCAGTTCTTC. The chain is built from TRBV2 and TRBJ2-1, with 14 bases that match TRBD2. The CDR3 consists of 16 residues. J was trimmed by 8 bases and V by 6 bases; bases with no gene match: 9. The germline CDR1 and CDR2 sequences are SNHLY and FYNNEI.

There are many counts of this clonotype. This sequence joins TRBV6-4 and TRBJ2-7; no reliable D call. CDR3 length: 15 residues. CDR1 and CDR2 (germline): MRHNA, SNTAGT. V was trimmed by 0 bases and J by 0 bases, leaving 9 bases between them. CDR3 nucleotide sequence: TGTGCCAGCAGTGACTCAGGGCTTAGCTCCTACGAGCAGTACTTC. Translating gives CASSDSGLSSYEQYF.

This clonotype has ten or more counts. This chain uses TRBV20-1 with TRBJ2-7; 8 bases align to TRBD2. Germline trimming cut 3 bases from V and 2 bases from J; bases unmatched to any gene: 0. Per germline, CDR1 DFQATT and CDR2 SNEGSKA (reference sequence). The CDR3 spans 12 residues. CDR3 coding DNA: TGCAGTGCTAGCGGGAGGGCCTACGAGCAGTACTTC. It codes for CSASGRAYEQYF.

This clonotype was recorded at least ten times. V and J are TRBV20-1 and TRBJ1-5; 8 bases match TRBD1. The CDR3 has 14 residues. J was trimmed by 5 bases and V by 6 bases; bases with no gene match: 9. Per germline, CDR1 DFQATT and CDR2 SNEGSKA (reference sequence). CDR3 protein: CSATGGLTDQPQHF. CDR3 coding DNA: TGCAGTGCAACAGGGGGTTTAACGGATCAGCCCCAGCATTTT.

This clonotype showed up many times. The genes are TRBV29-1 and TRBJ1-1, with 9 bases that match TRBD1. The junction had 9 bases not matched to a gene; V was cut back by 5 bases and J by 5 bases. The germline V gene has CDR1 SQVTM and CDR2 ANQGSEA. The CDR3 length is 14 residues. CDR3 in DNA: TGCAGCGTTATACGCGGGACAGGGATAACTGAAGCTTTCTTT. This sequence encodes CSVIRGTGITEAFF. Full variable domain (rest looked up from reference TRBV29-1 and TRBJ1-1): SAVISQKPSRDICQRGTSLTIQCQVDSQVTMMFWYRQQPGQSLTLIATANQGSEATYESGFVIDKFPISRPNLTFSTLTVSNMSPEDSSIYLCSVIRGTGITEAFFGQGTRLTVV.

In its sample, this clonotype was seen many times. A read error is likely, as this CDR3 ends without the conserved phenylalanine or tryptophan. V usage is TRBV12-3 or TRBV12-4 and J usage is TRBJ1-3, with D perhaps matching TRBD1 (5 bases). The CDR3 length is 15 residues. The ends were cut back, 6 bases at V and 2 bases at J, with 14 bases in the middle. The CDR3 loop reads CASSWGRITGNTIYS. In DNA, the CDR3 is TGTGCCAGCAGCTGGGGACGGATTACTGGAAACACCATATATTCT.

This clonotype was found many times. The rearrangement joins TRBV20-1 to TRBJ1-1; the D is unclear. Germline CDR1 DFQATT, CDR2 SNEGSKA (reference sequence). This CDR3 has 11 residues. V was shortened by 3 bases and J by 3 bases, with 5 bases between the two germline ends. The CDR3 here is CSASSDTEAFF. Written as DNA, the CDR3 is TGCAGTGCTAGCTCCGACACTGAAGCTTTCTTT.

This clonotype has at least ten counts. The V call is TRBV29-1, the J call TRBJ2-3; D unresolved. Trimming took off 6 bases at V and 0 bases at J, with 16 bases between the two ends. The CDR3 contains 15 residues. The germline V gene has CDR1 SQVTM and CDR2 ANQGSEA. CDR3 nucleotides: TGCAGCGTGGTCCTTAGCTGGCGGAGCACAGATACGCAGTATTTT. Encoded protein: CSVVLSWRSTDTQYF.

This clonotype was observed many times. This chain joins TRBV10-1 and TRBJ1-2; D not resolved. Trimming stripped 0 bases from V and 4 bases from J, with 6 bases between. This CDR3 region has 13 residues. Germline V lookup: CDR1 WNHNN, CDR2 SYGVQD (reference sequence). As DNA, the CDR3 is TGCGCCAGCAGTGAGTCAACAGCCTATGGCTACACCTTC. Its protein product is CASSESTAYGYTF.

This clonotype was observed many times. The junction and the germline gene differ at one end; a read error may be behind it. The chain recombines TRBV12-3 or TRBV12-4 with TRBJ1-5, with 9 positions matching TRBD1. This CDR3 has 14 residues. CDR3 nucleotide sequence: TGCGCCAGCAGCTTGGGGACAGGGAATCAGCCCCAGCATTTT. This gives the protein CASSLGTGNQPQHF.

This clonotype was seen more than once but under ten times. The chain joins TRBV27 to TRBJ1-6; perhaps TRBD1 as D (6 bases). Trimming cost V 3 bases and J 9 bases, with 15 bases left between them. This CDR3 region has 15 residues. CDR1 is MNHEY, CDR2 SMNVEV, per germline (reference sequence). The CDR3 DNA reads as TGTGCCAGCAGTTTGTCCTGGCAGGGGAGTTCACCCCTCCACTTT. Protein: CASSLSWQGSSPLHF.

This clonotype was found many times. This chain links TRBV6-6 with TRBJ2-3; D gene ambiguous. Germline CDR1 reads MNHNY; CDR2 reads SVGAGI (reference sequence). The germline V and J ends were trimmed by 6 bases and 3 bases, with 4 bases remaining between them. The CDR3 is made up of 11 amino acids. CDR3 residues: CASRLTDTQYF. DNA for the CDR3: TGTGCCAGCAGACTGACAGATACGCAGTATTTT.

This clonotype was seen at least ten times. The chain has TRBV6-1 and TRBJ2-3, with 11 bases lining up with TRBD2. In germline, CDR1 is MNHNS, CDR2 SASEGT. This CDR3 contains 14 residues. With V trimmed by 4 bases and J by 3 bases, 0 bases remained unmatched. This chain's CDR3 is CASSVAGGTDTQYF. The CDR3, as DNA: TGTGCCAGCAGTGTAGCGGGAGGGACAGATACGCAGTATTTT.

There are many counts of this clonotype. The CDR3 region has the DNA TGTGCCACCAGTGATCCTCACCGGGGAGTGGGAGAGACCCAGTACTTC. Amino acid sequence: CATSDPHRGVGETQYF. V usage is TRBV24-1 and J usage is TRBJ2-5, with D possibly matching TRBD2 (5 bases). Germline assignment: CDR1 KGHDR and CDR2 SFDVKD. V lost 3 bases and J lost 4, with 17 bases in between. The length of the CDR3 is 16 residues.

Only a few counts were recorded for this clonotype. The V call is TRBV20-1, the J call TRBJ2-7; 8 positions match TRBD2. CDR1 is DFQATT and CDR2 is SNEGSKA in the germline V gene (reference sequence). The CDR3 spans 15 residues. With V trimmed by 3 bases and J by 8 bases, 15 bases remained unmatched. CDR3 DNA: TGCAGTGCTAGCCGGAGCGGGAGAGCGGATGAAAAGCAGTACTTC. Translation: CSASRSGRADEKQYF.

This clonotype was detected ten times or more. The chain joins TRBV7-2 to TRBJ2-5, with a weak D call TRBD2 (6 bases). The CDR3 consists of 16 residues. Germline CDR1 SGHTA, CDR2 FQGNSA. Trimming pared 5 bases from V and 5 bases from J, leaving 21 bases between. CDR3 residues: CASSPGTAGGRETQYF. DNA of the CDR3: TGTGCCAGCAGCCCTGGGACGGCTGGAGGGCGGGAGACCCAGTACTTC.

Points on this clonotype: Without the conserved terminal phenylalanine or tryptophan, this CDR3 likely stems from a read error. No DNA is shown, since the ends of the CDR3 on it are uncertain; the CDR3 is the one TCRdb lists. The rearrangement links TRBV12-3 or TRBV12-4 to TRBJ1-2; TRBD1 is the table's D call and was not checked against the DNA. The CDR3 adds up to 15 amino acids, both ends counted. CDR3 sequence reads: CATRGAQGVTLWLHL.